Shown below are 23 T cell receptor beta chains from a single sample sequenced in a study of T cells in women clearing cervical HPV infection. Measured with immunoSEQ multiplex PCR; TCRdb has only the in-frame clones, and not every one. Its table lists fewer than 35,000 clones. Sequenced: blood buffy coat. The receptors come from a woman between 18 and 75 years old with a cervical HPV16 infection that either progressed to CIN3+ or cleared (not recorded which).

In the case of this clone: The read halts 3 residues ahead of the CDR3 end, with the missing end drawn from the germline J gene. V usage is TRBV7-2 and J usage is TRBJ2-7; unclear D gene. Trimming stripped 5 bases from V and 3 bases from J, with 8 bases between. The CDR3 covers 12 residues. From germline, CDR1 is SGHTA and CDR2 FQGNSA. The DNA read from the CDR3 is TGTGCCAGCAGCCGAAAGCTCTACGAG. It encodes CASSRKLYE. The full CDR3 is CASSRKLYEQYF.

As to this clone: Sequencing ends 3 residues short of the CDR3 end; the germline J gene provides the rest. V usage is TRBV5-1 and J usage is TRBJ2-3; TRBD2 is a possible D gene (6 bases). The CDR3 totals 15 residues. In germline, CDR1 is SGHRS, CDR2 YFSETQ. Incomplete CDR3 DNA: TGCGCCAGCAGCTTCGGGACCACCACGGGGGAGACG. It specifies CASSFGTTTGET. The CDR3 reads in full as CASSFGTTTGETQYF.

CDR3 bases read: TGTGCCAGCTCACCATCACAGAGCACAGATACG. Protein sequence: CASSPSQSTDT. The complete CDR3 protein is CASSPSQSTDTQYF. The chain carries TRBV18 and TRBJ2-3; D gene uncertain. The read is 3 residues too short to cover the CDR3 end, so that end is filled in from the germline J gene. Trimming took off 2 bases at V and 0 bases at J, with 6 bases between the two ends. CDR1 and CDR2 (germline): KGHSH, LQKENI. CDR3 length: 14 residues.

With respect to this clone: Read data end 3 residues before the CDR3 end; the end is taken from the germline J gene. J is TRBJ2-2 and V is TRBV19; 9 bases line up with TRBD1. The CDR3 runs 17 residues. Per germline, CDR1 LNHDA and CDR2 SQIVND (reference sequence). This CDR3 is CASSMGTGRPTNEKLFF. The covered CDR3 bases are TGTGCCAGTAGTATGGGGACAGGGAGACCAACTAATGAAAAG.

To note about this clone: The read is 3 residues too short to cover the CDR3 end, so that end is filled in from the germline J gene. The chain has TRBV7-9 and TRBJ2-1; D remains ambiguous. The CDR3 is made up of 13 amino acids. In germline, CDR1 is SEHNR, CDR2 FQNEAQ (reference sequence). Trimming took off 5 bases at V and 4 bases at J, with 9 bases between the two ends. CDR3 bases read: TGTGCCAGCAGCCCCGGGTCTTACAATGAG. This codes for CASSPGSYNE. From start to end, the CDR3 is CASSPGSYNEQFF.

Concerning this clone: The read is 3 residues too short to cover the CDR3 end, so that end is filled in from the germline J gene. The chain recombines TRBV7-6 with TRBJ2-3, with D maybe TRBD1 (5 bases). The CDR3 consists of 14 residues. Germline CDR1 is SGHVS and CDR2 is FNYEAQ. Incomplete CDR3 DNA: TGTGCCAGCAGCTTAGAGGCAGGGTGGGATGCG. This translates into CASSLEAGWDA. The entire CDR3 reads CASSLEAGWDAQYF.

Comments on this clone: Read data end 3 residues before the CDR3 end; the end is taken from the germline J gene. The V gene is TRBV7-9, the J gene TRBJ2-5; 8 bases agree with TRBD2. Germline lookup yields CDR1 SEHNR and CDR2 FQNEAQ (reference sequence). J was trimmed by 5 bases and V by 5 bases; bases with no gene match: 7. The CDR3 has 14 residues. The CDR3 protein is CASSTRGGGETQYF. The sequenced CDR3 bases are TGTGCCAGCAGCACACGGGGGGGCGGGGAGACC.

The CDR3 sequence is CASSLAGTAAYSNYGYTF. CDR3 bases read: TGCGCCAGCAGCTTGGCCGGGACAGCCGCCTATTCTAACTATGGC. The V call is TRBV5-1, the J call TRBJ1-2; 7 bases line up with TRBD1. The read terminates 3 residues before the CDR3 end, so the remaining end is supplied by the germline J gene. The CDR3 extends over 18 amino acids. CDR1 is SGHRS and CDR2 is YFSETQ in the germline V gene. Unmatched junction bases numbered 11, after V lost 0 bases and J lost 0 bases.

The CDR3 protein is CASSPGQGSYDYTF. The sequenced CDR3 bases are TGTGCCAGCTCACCGGGACAGGGCTCCTACGAC. The chain joins TRBV18 to TRBJ1-2; 9 bases are shared with TRBD1. The read terminates 3 residues ahead of where the CDR3 ends, so the germline J gene completes it. The CDR3 spans 14 residues. Germline-derived CDR1 and CDR2 are KGHSH and LQKENI.

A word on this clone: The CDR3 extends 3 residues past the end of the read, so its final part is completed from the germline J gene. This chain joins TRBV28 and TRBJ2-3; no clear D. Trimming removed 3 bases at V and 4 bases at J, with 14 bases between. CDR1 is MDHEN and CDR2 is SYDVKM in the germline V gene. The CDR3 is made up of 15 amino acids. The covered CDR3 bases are TGTGCCAGCAGTTTGACCACCCCTCGGGCAGATACG. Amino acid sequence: CASSLTTPRADT. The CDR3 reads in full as CASSLTTPRADTQYF.

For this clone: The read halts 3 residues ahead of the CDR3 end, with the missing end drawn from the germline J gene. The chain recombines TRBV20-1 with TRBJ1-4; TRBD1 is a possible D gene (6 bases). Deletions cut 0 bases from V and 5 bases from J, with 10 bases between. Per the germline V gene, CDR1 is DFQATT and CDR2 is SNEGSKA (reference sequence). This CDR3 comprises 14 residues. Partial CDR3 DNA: TGCAGTGCTAGAGATCCACAGGGAAATGAAAAA. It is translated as CSARDPQGNEK. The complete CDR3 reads CSARDPQGNEKLFF.

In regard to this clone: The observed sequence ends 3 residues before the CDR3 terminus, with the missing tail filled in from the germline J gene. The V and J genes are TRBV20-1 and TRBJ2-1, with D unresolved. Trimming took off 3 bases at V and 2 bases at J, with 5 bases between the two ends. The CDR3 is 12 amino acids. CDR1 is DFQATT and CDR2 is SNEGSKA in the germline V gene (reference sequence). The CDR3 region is CSARAAYNEQFF. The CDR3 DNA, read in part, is TGCAGTGCTAGGGCTGCCTACAATGAG.

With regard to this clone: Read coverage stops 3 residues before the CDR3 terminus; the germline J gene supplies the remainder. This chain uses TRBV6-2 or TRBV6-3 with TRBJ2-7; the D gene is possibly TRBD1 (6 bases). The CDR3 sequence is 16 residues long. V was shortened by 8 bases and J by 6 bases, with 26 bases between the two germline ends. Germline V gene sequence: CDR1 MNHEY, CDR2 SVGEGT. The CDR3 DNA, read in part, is TGTGCCAGCGGGAAGGACAGCGCCTTAGCTACGGGCGAG. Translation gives CASGKDSALATGE. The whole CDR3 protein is CASGKDSALATGEQYF.

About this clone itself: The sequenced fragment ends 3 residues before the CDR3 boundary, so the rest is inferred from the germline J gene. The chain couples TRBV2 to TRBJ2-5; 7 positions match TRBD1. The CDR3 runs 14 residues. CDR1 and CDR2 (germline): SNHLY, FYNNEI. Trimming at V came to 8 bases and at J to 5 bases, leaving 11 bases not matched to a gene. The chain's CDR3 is CASGPGQRRETQYF. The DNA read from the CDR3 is TGTGCCAGCGGACCGGGACAGCGGCGGGAGACC.

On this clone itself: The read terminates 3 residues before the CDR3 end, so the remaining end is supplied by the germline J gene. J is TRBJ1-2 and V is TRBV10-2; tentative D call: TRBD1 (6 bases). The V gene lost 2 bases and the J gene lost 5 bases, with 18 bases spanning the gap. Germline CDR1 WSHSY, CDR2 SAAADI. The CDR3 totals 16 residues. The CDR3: CASSETGSSVAYGYTF. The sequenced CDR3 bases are TGCGCCAGCAGTGAGACAGGGAGTTCGGTCGCTTATGGC.

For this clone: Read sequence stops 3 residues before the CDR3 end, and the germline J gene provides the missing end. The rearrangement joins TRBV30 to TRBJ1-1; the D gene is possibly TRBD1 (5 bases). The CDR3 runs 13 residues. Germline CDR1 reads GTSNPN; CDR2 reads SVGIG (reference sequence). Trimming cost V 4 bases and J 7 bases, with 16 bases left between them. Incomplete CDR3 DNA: TGTGCCTGGATCTTAACCGGACATTATGAA. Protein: CAWILTGHYE. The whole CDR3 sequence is CAWILTGHYEAFF.

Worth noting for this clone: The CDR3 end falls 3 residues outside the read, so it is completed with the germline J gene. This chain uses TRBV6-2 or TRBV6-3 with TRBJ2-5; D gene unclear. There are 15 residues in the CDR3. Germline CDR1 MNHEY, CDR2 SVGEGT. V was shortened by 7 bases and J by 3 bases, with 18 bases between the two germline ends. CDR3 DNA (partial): TGTGCCAGCAAGGATCGGGTCCCAGCGAAAGAGACC. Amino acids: CASKDRVPAKET. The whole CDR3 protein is CASKDRVPAKETQYF.

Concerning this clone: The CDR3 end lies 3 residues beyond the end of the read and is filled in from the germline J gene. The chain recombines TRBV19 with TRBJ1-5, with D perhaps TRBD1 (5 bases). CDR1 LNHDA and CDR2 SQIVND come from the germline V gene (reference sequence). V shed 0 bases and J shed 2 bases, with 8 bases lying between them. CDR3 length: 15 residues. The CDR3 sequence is CASSIDRGGNQPQHF. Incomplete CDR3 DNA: TGTGCCAGTAGTATAGATCGAGGGGGCAATCAGCCC.

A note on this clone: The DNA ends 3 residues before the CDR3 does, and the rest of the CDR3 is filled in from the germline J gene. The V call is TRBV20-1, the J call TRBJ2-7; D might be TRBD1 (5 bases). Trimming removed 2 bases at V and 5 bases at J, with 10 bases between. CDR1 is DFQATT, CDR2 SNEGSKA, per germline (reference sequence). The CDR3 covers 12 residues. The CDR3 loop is CSARQGRNEQYF. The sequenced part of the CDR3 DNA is TGCAGTGCTAGACAGGGTCGGAACGAG.

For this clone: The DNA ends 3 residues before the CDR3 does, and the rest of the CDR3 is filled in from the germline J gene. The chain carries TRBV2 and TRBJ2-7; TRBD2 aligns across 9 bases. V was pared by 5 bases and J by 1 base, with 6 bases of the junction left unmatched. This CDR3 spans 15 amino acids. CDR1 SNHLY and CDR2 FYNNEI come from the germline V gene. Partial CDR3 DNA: TGTGCCAGCAGTTGGTCTAGCGGGGCATCCTACGAG. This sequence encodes CASSWSSGASYE. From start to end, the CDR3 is CASSWSSGASYEQYF.

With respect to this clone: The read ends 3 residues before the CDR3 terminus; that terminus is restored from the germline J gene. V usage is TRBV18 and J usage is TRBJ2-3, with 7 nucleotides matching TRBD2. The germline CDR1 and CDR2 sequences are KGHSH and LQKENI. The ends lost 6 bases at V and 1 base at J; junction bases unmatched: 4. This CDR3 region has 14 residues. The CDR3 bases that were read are TGTGCCAGCTCCCAAACTAGCGGCACAGATACG. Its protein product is CASSQTSGTDT. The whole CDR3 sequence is CASSQTSGTDTQYF.

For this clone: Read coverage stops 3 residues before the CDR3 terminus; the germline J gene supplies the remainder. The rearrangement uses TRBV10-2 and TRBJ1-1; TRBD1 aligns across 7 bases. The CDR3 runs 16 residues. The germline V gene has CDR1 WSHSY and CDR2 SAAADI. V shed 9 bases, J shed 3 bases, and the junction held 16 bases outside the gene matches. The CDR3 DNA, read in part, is TGCGCCAGACTCGGACAGGTGAATCTAAAGGACACTGAA. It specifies CARLGQVNLKDTE. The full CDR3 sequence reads CARLGQVNLKDTEAFF.

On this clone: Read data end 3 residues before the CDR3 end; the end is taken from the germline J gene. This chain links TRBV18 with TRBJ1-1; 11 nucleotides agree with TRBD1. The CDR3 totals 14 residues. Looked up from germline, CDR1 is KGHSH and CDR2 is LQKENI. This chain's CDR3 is CASSQSGQGDEAFF. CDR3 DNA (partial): TGTGCCAGCTCACAGTCGGGACAGGGGGACGAG. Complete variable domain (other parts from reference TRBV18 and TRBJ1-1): NAGVMQNPRHLVRRRGQEARLRCSPMKGHSHVYWYRQLPEEGLKFMVYLQKENIIDESGMPKERFSAEFPKEGPSILRIQQVVRGDSAAYFCASSQSGQGDEAFFGQGTRLTVV.